This entry lists 18 T cell receptor beta chains sequenced from one sample in a study of cytomegalovirus exposure and HLA in healthy donors. Using immunoSEQ multiplex PCR, the repertoire was profiled, and TCRdb retains in-frame clones only, with some absent. The table shows under 150,000 clones, with around nine tenths occurring only once. The sequencing sample was made of PBMCs. These receptors all stem from a man younger than 30 in good health and CMV-seropositive.

V gene TRBV10-3 combines with J gene TRBJ2-7; 9 bases match TRBD2. CDR3 length equals 14 residues. The junction had 8 bases not matched to a gene; V was cut back by 6 bases and J by 5 bases. In germline, CDR1 is ENHRY, CDR2 SYGVKD. This CDR3 reads CAISGLAREDEQYF. In nucleotides, the CDR3 is TGTGCCATCAGCGGACTAGCGCGCGAAGACGAGCAGTACTTC.

The chain uses TRBV27 and TRBJ1-2, with D perhaps matching TRBD1 (5 bases). The CDR3 has 13 residues. The V gene's germline CDR1 is MNHEY and CDR2 SMNVEV (reference sequence). V was clipped by 4 bases and J by 4 bases, with 10 bases between them. The CDR3 protein is CASSYKGSYGYTF. The CDR3 coding sequence is TGTGCCAGCAGTTACAAGGGGTCCTATGGCTACACCTTC.

J is TRBJ1-5 and V is TRBV6-5, with a possible D match to TRBD1 (5 bases). The CDR3 runs to 16 residues. The V end was cut by 4 bases, the J end by 2 bases, with 15 bases between. Germline CDR1 and CDR2: MNHEY and SVGAGI. CDR3 sequence reads: CASSFLPLGGNQPQHF. CDR3 nucleotides: TGTGCCAGCAGTTTCCTCCCTCTAGGGGGCAATCAGCCCCAGCATTTT.

This chain links TRBV10-2 with TRBJ2-7, with 11 positions matching TRBD2. CDR3 length equals 14 residues. The trim removed 7 bases at V and 6 bases at J, leaving 8 bases unmatched. The germline gives CDR1 WSHSY, CDR2 SAAADI. CDR3 residues: CASKKPGTSGEQYF. CDR3 in DNA: TGCGCCAGCAAGAAACCCGGGACTAGCGGCGAGCAGTACTTC.

CDR3 bases: TGTGCCAGCAGTTTAACCCCTAGGACGGGAGGGCGTTCCAATGAGCAGTTCTTC. Translated: CASSLTPRTGGRSNEQFF. The chain is built from TRBV27 and TRBJ2-1; 8 bases are shared with TRBD2. The CDR3 is 18 amino acids. With V trimmed by 2 bases and J by 6 bases, 15 bases remained unmatched. CDR1 and CDR2 from the germline V gene are MNHEY and SMNVEV (reference sequence).

The chain links TRBV30 to TRBJ2-3, with 10 positions matching TRBD2. The trim removed 0 bases at V and 3 bases at J, leaving 6 bases unmatched. CDR1 GTSNPN and CDR2 SVGIG come from the germline V gene (reference sequence). The CDR3 extends over 16 amino acids. The CDR3: CAWSVAGGRSTDTQYF. The CDR3 bases are TGTGCCTGGAGTGTAGCGGGGGGGAGGTCGACAGATACGCAGTATTTT.

The chain has TRBV6-1 and TRBJ2-6; maybe TRBD1 (6 bases). V lost 4 bases and J lost 4, with 11 bases in between. CDR1 and CDR2 (germline): MNHNS, SASEGT. The CDR3 loop spans 15 amino acids. The CDR3 DNA follows: TGTGCCAGCAGTGGTCAGGGGAGCGGGGCCAACGTCCTGACTTTC. As protein: CASSGQGSGANVLTF.

Only one count was recorded for this clone. The rearrangement joins TRBV10-3 to TRBJ2-2; perhaps TRBD2 as D (7 bases). This CDR3 spans 16 amino acids. V was cut by 4 bases and J by 4 bases, with 16 bases left in between. CDR1 and CDR2 from the germline V gene are ENHRY and SYGVKD. The CDR3 loop is CAISAARGGGTGELFF. DNA for the CDR3: TGTGCCATCAGTGCCGCCAGGGGCGGGGGCACCGGGGAGCTGTTTTTT.

The chain uses TRBV28 and TRBJ1-1, with D possibly matching TRBD1 (6 bases). The CDR3 covers 15 residues. Germline V gene lookup returns CDR1 MDHEN and CDR2 SYDVKM. Between the trimmed V and J ends, which lost 7 bases and 3 bases, there was a span of 18 bases. The CDR3 region has the DNA TGTGCCAGCAAAACGGGGGGGGCCGAGGACACTGAAGCTTTCTTT. Translating gives CASKTGGAEDTEAFF.

V gene TRBV18 combines with J gene TRBJ2-5; no reliable D call. The V end was cut by 3 bases, the J end by 3 bases, with 8 bases between. CDR1 is KGHSH and CDR2 is LQKENI in the germline V gene. CDR3 size: 13 residues. CDR3 sequence (DNA): TGTGCCAGCTCACCCTCCTTCGAAGAGACCCAGTACTTC. This codes for CASSPSFEETQYF.

The rearrangement joins TRBV5-4 to TRBJ1-3, with D perhaps matching TRBD1 (5 bases). CDR1 and CDR2 from the germline V gene are SGHNT and YYREEE (reference sequence). The CDR3 covers 15 residues. With 4 bases removed from V and 1 base from J, the gap between germline ends came to 12 bases. In DNA form, the CDR3 reads TGTGCCAGCAGCGTCCACAGGCTTTCTGGAAACACCATATATTTT. Protein sequence: CASSVHRLSGNTIYF.

The chain employs TRBV5-6 and TRBJ2-7, with 7 nucleotides matching TRBD2. The V and J ends lost 4 bases and 0 bases, in that order; junction bases with no gene match: 10. CDR3 length: 16 residues. The germline V gene has CDR1 SGHDT and CDR2 YYEEEE. The CDR3: CASSTWGSGYSYEQYF. CDR3 DNA: TGTGCCAGCAGCACCTGGGGTAGCGGGTACTCCTACGAGCAGTACTTC.

This chain joins TRBV4-1 and TRBJ1-1, with D perhaps TRBD1 (5 bases). The CDR3 runs 15 residues. Germline values: CDR1 MGHRA, CDR2 YSYEKL. Trimming stripped 4 bases from V and 6 bases from J, with 18 bases between. The CDR3 coding sequence is TGCGCCAGCAGCCCATGGGGCAGGGCGGTCGCTGAAGCTTTCTTT. Amino acids: CASSPWGRAVAEAFF.

V usage is TRBV7-8 and J usage is TRBJ1-1; 7 bases align to TRBD1. Germline CDR1 is SGHVS and CDR2 is FQNEAQ. J was trimmed by 3 bases and V by 3 bases; bases with no gene match: 1. The CDR3 totals 13 residues. CDR3 region: CASSFQGDTEAFF. In DNA, the CDR3 is TGTGCCAGCAGCTTCCAGGGGGACACTGAAGCTTTCTTT.

This clone was detected a few times. The CDR3 nucleotides read TGTGCCAGCAGCCTGGGGGGGACAGGGGAAGCTTTCTTT. Amino acids: CASSLGGTGEAFF. V and J are TRBV5-4 and TRBJ1-1, with TRBD1 identical over 9 bases. V lost 4 bases to trimming and J lost 8 bases; unmatched junction nucleotides: 6. The CDR3 contains 13 residues. CDR1 and CDR2 (germline): SGHNT, YYREEE (reference sequence).

The chain recombines TRBV27 with TRBJ2-1; 8 nucleotides agree with TRBD1. V lost 7 bases and J lost 10; bases outside the gene matches: 18. The germline V gene has CDR1 MNHEY and CDR2 SMNVEV (reference sequence). There are 16 residues in the CDR3. The CDR3 region is CASTPTWTGRWEEQFF. The CDR3 DNA sequence: TGTGCCAGCACCCCAACCTGGACAGGGAGGTGGGAGGAGCAGTTCTTC.

The rearrangement uses TRBV6-4 and TRBJ2-1; TRBD2 aligns across 11 bases. Per germline, CDR1 MRHNA and CDR2 SNTAGT. The CDR3 is 13 residues long. J gave up 7 bases and V 5 bases, and 1 base lay outside the gene matches. The CDR3 coding sequence is TGTGCCAGCAGTCTAGCGGGAGGTAATGAGCAGTTCTTC. This encodes CASSLAGGNEQFF.

The chain couples TRBV5-1 to TRBJ1-1, with unresolved D. Germline CDR1 and CDR2: SGHRS and YFSETQ. V lost 5 bases, J lost 4 bases, and 18 bases lay in between. This CDR3 comprises 15 residues. CDR3 protein: CASSSEGGYVTEAFF. In DNA form, the CDR3 reads TGCGCCAGCAGTTCGGAAGGAGGGTATGTCACTGAAGCTTTCTTT.